This note documents a single T cell receptor beta chain sequence. The data originate from a study of blood T cell repertoires in COVID-19. Looking at the study overall: There were acute and convalescent COVID-19 samples, and they came from the United States, Italy and Spain. The cDNA or gDNA used as material had been derived from T cells, B-cell-depleted T cells, or PBMCs.

The length of the CDR3 is 15 residues. V dropped 0 bases and J dropped 6; count of bases not matched to a gene: 4. Germline V gene sequence: CDR1 SGHRS, CDR2 YFSETQ. Method: immunoSEQ multiplex PCR; TCRdb's copy keeps in-frame clones and lacks some. The top ten hold 22% of the sample, which has more than 70,000 clones, about 86% seen once. The sequencing input was peripheral blood. The chain uses TRBV5-1 and TRBJ2-1; TRBD2 aligns across 9 bases. The TCR comes from a woman older than 75 in a cohort sampled during active or convalescent COVID-19. In nucleotides, the CDR3 is TGCGCCAGCAGCTTGGGACCGGGACTAGCCAATGAGCAGTTCTTC. This translates into CASSLGPGLANEQFF.